This TCR beta chain was identified in a study of CD8 T cells in Susac syndrome. The patients who served as multiple sclerosis controls were treatment-naive and had stable or active relapsing-remitting disease that fulfilled the revised McDonald criteria. Random hexamers were used to reverse transcribe 0.5 to 1 ug of RNA. Each CDR3 protein is one row after TCRdb ran MiXCR on the immunoSEQ multiplex PCR reads. The sample holds 400,000 or so distinct CDR3 sequences; 85% are singletons and the top ten take around 0.12%. This CDR3 has 15 amino acids. V shed 7 bases and J shed 0 bases, with 16 bases lying between them. Germline CDR1 and CDR2: WSHSY and SAAADI.

The sample taken for sequencing was CD8+ T cells from PBMCs. The rearrangement joins TRBV10-2 to TRBJ2-7, with D perhaps matching TRBD2 (7 bases). The TCR sequence derives from a human donor with multiple sclerosis. DNA for the CDR3: TGCGCCAGCAAAGAAGAGGGGGGGCCCTCCTACGAGCAGTACTTC. It is translated as CASKEEGGPSYEQYF.